This is a list of T cell receptor beta chains from one sample in a study of beta chain features in type 1 diabetes. Libraries were prepared by immunoSEQ multiplex PCR; TCRdb keeps only in-frame clonotypes and omits some of them. The profile shows hundreds of thousands of clones, about 14% of them singletons. The sequencing sample was made of naive CD4+ T cells from blood. All receptors come from a man aged 18 to 30 with type 1 diabetes. Each CDR3 is given with its conserved first and last residue. The order of the fields is D gene, V gene, J gene, clone size, CDR3 DNA, CDR3 protein. The D gene is left open where the match is weak. Rows give clone size only sometimes, using once, few, many, or a class for an expanded clone.

>-|TRBV11-2|TRBJ2-5|-
TGTGCCAGCAGCTTAAGCAGGGGAGTAGAGACCCAGTACTTC
CASSLSRGVETQYF
>TRBD1|TRBV29-1|TRBJ1-3|few
TGCAGCGTTGATTTAGCCGGGACAGGCTCTGGAAACACCATATATTTT
CSVDLAGTGSGNTIYF
>-|TRBV7-9|TRBJ2-7|-
TGTGCCAGCAGCTTGGACAAAACAGCCTACGAGCAGTACTTC
CASSLDKTAYEQYF
>-|TRBV7-9|TRBJ2-3|few
TGTGCCAGCAGTTGGTGGGGTGAGGGAGATACGCAGTATTTT
CASSWWGEGDTQYF
>-|TRBV20-1|TRBJ2-1|few
TGCAGTGCTAGAGATAAGCTCTTC
CSARDKLF
>-|TRBV9|TRBJ1-1|few
TGTGCCAGCAGCGTAGATCAGGGGATGAACACTGAAGCTTTCTTT
CASSVDQGMNTEAFF
>-|TRBV30|TRBJ2-3|few
TGTGCCTGGAGTACCCCCAGTACGCAGTATTTT
CAWSTPSTQYF
>-|TRBV23-1|TRBJ2-7|few
TGCGCCAGAGGGATCGACTACGAGCAGTACTTC
CARGIDYEQYF
>-|TRBV6-6|TRBJ2-6|-
TGTGCCAGCAGCCCACGTGGAAGGGCCGGTCCCAACGTCCTGACTTTC
CASSPRGRAGPNVLTF
>-|TRBV12-5|TRBJ2-1|few
TGTGCTAGTGGTTTGGGCGGGCCAGGCACTTCCTACAATGAGCAGTTCTTC
CASGLGGPGTSYNEQFF
>TRBD2|TRBV7-9|TRBJ2-7|few
TGTGCCAGCAGACTTAGCGGGAGCTACGAGCAGTACTTC
CASRLSGSYEQYF
>-|TRBV27|TRBJ2-3|-
TGTGCCAGCAGTACAAGGGGCACGCAGTATTTT
CASSTRGTQYF
>-|TRBV7-9|TRBJ1-1|few
TGTGCCAGCAGCTCCCAGGGTACTGAAGCTTTCTTT
CASSSQGTEAFF
>TRBD1|TRBV30|TRBJ2-5|few
TGTGCCTGTGGGACAGGGGGAGAGACCCAGTACTTC
CACGTGGETQYF
>TRBD2|TRBV4-1|TRBJ2-7|few
TGCGCCAGCAGCCAAGTAGGAAGCGGGAGCGAGCAGTACTTC
CASSQVGSGSEQYF
>-|TRBV30|TRBJ1-6|-
TGTGCCTGGAGTTTTGGCCCCCACAATTCACCCCTCCACTTT
CAWSFGPHNSPLHF
>TRBD2|TRBV5-4|TRBJ2-7|few
TGTGCCAGCAGCACAAGAGGGGGACTAGCGGGTCTCGAGCAGTACTTC
CASSTRGGLAGLEQYF
>TRBD1|TRBV30|TRBJ1-5|-
TGTGCCTGGAGTCGATGGGGACAGAGCAATCAGCCCCAGCATTTT
CAWSRWGQSNQPQHF
>-|TRBV29-1|TRBJ2-6|-
TGCAGCGTATCCGGGGCCAACGTCCTGACTTTC
CSVSGANVLTF
>-|TRBV19|TRBJ2-7|-
TGTGCCAGTAGTAGATTGAGCCAGACACCCTACGAGCAGTACTTC
CASSRLSQTPYEQYF